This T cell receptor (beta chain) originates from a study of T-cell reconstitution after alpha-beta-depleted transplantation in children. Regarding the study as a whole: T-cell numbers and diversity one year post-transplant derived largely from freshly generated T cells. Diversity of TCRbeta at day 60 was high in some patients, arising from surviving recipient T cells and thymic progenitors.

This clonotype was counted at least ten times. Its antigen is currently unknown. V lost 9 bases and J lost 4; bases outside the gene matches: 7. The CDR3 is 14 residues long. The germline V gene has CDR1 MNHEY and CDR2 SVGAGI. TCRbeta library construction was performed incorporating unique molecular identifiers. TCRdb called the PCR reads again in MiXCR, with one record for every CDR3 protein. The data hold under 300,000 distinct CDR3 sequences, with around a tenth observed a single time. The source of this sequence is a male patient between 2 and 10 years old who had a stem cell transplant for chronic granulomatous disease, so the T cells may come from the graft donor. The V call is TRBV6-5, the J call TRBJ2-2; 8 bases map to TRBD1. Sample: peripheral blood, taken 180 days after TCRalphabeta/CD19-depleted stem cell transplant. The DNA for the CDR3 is TGTGCCAGTAAGCTCGACAGGGGCACCGGGGAGCTGTTTTTT. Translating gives CASKLDRGTGELFF.